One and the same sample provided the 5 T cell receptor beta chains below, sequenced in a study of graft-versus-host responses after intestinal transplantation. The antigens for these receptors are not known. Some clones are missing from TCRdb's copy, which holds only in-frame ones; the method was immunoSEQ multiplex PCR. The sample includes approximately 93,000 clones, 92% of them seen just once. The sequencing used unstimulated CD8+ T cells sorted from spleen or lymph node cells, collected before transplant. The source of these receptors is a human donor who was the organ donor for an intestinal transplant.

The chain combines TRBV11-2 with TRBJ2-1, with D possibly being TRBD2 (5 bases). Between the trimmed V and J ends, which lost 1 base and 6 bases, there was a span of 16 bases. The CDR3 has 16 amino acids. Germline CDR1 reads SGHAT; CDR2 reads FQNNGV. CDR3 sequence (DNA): TGTGCCAGCAGCTTAGGATTAGAGCGGCCATCCAATGAGCAGTTCTTC. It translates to CASSLGLERPSNEQFF.

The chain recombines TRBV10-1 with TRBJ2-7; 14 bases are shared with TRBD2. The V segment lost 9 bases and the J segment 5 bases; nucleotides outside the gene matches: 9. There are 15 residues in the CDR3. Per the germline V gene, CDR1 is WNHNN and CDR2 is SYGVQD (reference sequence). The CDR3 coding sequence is TGCGCCAGAGGACTAGCGGGGGGCGAGGGGGACGAGCAGTACTTC. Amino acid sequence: CARGLAGGEGDEQYF.

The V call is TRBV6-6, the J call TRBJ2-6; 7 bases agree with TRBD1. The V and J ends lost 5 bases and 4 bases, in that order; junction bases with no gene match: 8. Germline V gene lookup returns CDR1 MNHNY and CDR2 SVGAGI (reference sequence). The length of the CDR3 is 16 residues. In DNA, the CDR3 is TGTGCCAGCAGTACTAACCCAGGGGGAGGGGCCAACGTCCTGACTTTC. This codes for CASSTNPGGGANVLTF.

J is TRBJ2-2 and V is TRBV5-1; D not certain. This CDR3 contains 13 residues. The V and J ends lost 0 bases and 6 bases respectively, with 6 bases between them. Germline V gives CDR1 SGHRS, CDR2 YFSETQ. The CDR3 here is CASSLASAGELFF. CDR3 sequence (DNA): TGCGCCAGCAGCTTGGCTTCGGCCGGGGAGCTGTTTTTT.

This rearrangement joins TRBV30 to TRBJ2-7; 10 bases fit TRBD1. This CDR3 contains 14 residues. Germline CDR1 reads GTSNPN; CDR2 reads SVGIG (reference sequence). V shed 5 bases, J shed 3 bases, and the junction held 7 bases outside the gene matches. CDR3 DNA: TGTGCCTGGGAGGACAGGGGGACGAACTACGAGCAGTACTTC. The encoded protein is CAWEDRGTNYEQYF. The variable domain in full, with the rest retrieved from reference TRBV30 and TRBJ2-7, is SQTIHQWPATLVQPVGSPLSLECTVEGTSNPNLYWYRQAAGRGLQLLFYSVGIGQISSEVPQNLSASRPQDRQFILSSKKLLLSDSGFYLCAWEDRGTNYEQYFGPGTRLTVT.